A single sample gave rise to the 32 T cell receptor beta chains below, sequenced in a study of human T cells and chemical hapten exposure. TCRdb re-called the RACE reads with MiXCR, one entry per CDR3 protein. The repertoire has 65,000 to 95,000 distinct CDR3 sequences, around 11% of them found once; the top ten carry roughly 3.6%. Documented time point: patch test 1, 2 weeks after DPC sensitization. This sample's treatment: therapeutic diphenylcyclopropenone sensitization with weekly scalp DPC. The material sequenced was whole blood, taken in connection with sensitization to the hapten diphenylcyclopropenone (DPC). All receptors derive from a woman aged 60-75 years with alopecia areata. Some clones in this sample may be carry-over from other donors' samples.

This clonotype was detected ten times or more. This chain uses TRBV12-3 or TRBV12-4 with TRBJ2-7, with D hard to call. This CDR3 has 13 amino acids. V shed 6 bases and J shed 2 bases, with 11 bases lying between them. For the CDR3, the DNA is TGTGCCAGCAGCCAAGGGTCTGCCTACGAGCAGTACTTC. Translation: CASSQGSAYEQYF.

Comments on this clonotype: A much larger clone differs from this one at a single base, so this may be a read error. The gene calls are TRBV20-1 and TRBJ2-7, with unresolved D. Germline values: CDR1 DFQATT, CDR2 SNEGSKA (reference sequence). The CDR3 has 14 amino acids. The CDR3 loop reads CSARVQRGLHERYF. For the CDR3, the DNA is TGCAGTGCTAGAGTCCAGCGAGGTTTGCACGAGCGGTACTTC.

This clonotype appeared a few times. The chain carries TRBV29-1 and TRBJ2-2; D possibly corresponds to TRBD1 (6 bases). Germline V gives CDR1 SQVTM, CDR2 ANQGSEA. The CDR3 spans 19 residues. V lost 6 bases and J 0 bases, leaving 26 bases between the germline ends. The chain's CDR3 is CSVEFPKAGTWTNTGELFF. The DNA of the CDR3 is TGCAGCGTGGAATTCCCCAAGGCCGGGACATGGACGAACACCGGGGAGCTGTTTTTT.

This clonotype was seen a few times. The V and J genes are TRBV10-1 and TRBJ2-1, with D possibly being TRBD2 (6 bases). This CDR3 comprises 18 residues. Germline values: CDR1 WNHNN, CDR2 SYGVQD (reference sequence). Trimming pared 0 bases from V and 0 bases from J, leaving 15 bases between. CDR3 region: CASSESYSGGTSYNEQFF. The CDR3 coding sequence is TGCGCCAGCAGTGAGTCTTATTCGGGCGGGACCTCCTACAATGAGCAGTTCTTC.

Ten or more counts support this clonotype. The chain couples TRBV18 to TRBJ1-5; a weak D match, TRBD1 (6 bases). This CDR3 is built from 14 residues. CDR1 and CDR2 from the germline V gene are KGHSH and LQKENI. Trimming removed 0 bases at V and 4 bases at J, with 7 bases between. The CDR3 region has the DNA TGTGCCAGCTCACCACCGCAGGGGAATCAGCCCCAGCATTTT. It specifies CASSPPQGNQPQHF.

J is TRBJ2-5 and V is TRBV29-1; D not resolved. The CDR3 contains 13 residues. The germline V gene has CDR1 SQVTM and CDR2 ANQGSEA. Trimming shortened V by 2 bases and J by 1 base, and 8 bases separated the two germline ends. The CDR3 loop reads CSVELSGQETQYF. The CDR3 DNA follows: TGCAGCGTTGAATTGTCCGGCCAAGAGACCCAGTACTTC.

This clonotype has a handful of counts. The rearrangement uses TRBV5-6 and TRBJ1-1, with 8 bases identical to TRBD1. The V segment lost 0 bases and the J segment 11 bases; nucleotides outside the gene matches: 6. This CDR3 has 13 residues. Germline assignment: CDR1 SGHDT and CDR2 YYEEEE. The CDR3 spells CASSLVAGGEAFF. The CDR3 DNA is TGTGCCAGCAGCTTGGTGGCAGGGGGCGAGGCTTTCTTT.

This clonotype was recorded many times. The rearrangement uses TRBV20-1 and TRBJ2-1; 10 nucleotides line up with TRBD2. CDR3 size: 15 residues. The germline CDR1 and CDR2 sequences are DFQATT and SNEGSKA (reference sequence). The ends lost 6 bases at V and 1 base at J; junction bases unmatched: 6. The CDR3 spells CSATGAGGSYNEQFF. Written as DNA, the CDR3 is TGCAGTGCCACTGGAGCGGGGGGGTCCTACAATGAGCAGTTCTTC.

This clonotype was observed a few times. The rearrangement links TRBV20-1 to TRBJ2-7; 9 nucleotides agree with TRBD1. V shed 6 bases and J 5 bases; nucleotides not matched to a gene: 11. Germline V CDR1 and CDR2: DFQATT, SNEGSKA (reference sequence). The CDR3 sequence is 14 residues long. CDR3 nucleotides: TGCAGTGCAACTCACAGGGGGCGCCTGAACGAGCAGTACTTC. This translates into CSATHRGRLNEQYF.

In its sample, this clonotype was seen a few times. The genes are TRBV12-3 or TRBV12-4 and TRBJ2-3; D gene uncertain. Trimming cost V 5 bases and J 1 base, with 10 bases left between them. The CDR3 loop spans 14 amino acids. The CDR3: CASSPTAGTDTQYF. The CDR3 coding sequence is TGTGCCAGCAGTCCCACGGCGGGCACAGATACGCAGTATTTT.

There are a few counts of this clonotype. Mismatch with germline at one junction end may stem from a read error. The chain uses TRBV10-2 and TRBJ2-1; TRBD2 aligns across 15 bases. The CDR3 is 21 residues long. Germline CDR1 and CDR2: WSHSY and SAAADI. CDR3 protein: CDSSESPPRTSGGGLTNEQFF. In DNA, the CDR3 is TGCGACAGCAGTGAGTCGCCCCCCCGGACTAGCGGGGGGGGACTGACGAATGAGCAGTTCTTC.

The chain links TRBV7-2 to TRBJ2-1; D gene unclear. Germline CDR1 reads SGHTA; CDR2 reads FQGNSA. Trimming removed 8 bases from V and 4 bases from J, with 6 bases in between. The CDR3 sequence is 11 residues long. CDR3 sequence reads: CASSWYNEQFF. CDR3 bases: TGTGCCAGCTCTTGGTACAATGAGCAGTTCTTC. Full variable domain (remainder filled in from reference TRBV7-2 and TRBJ2-1): GAGVSQSPSNKVTEKGKDVELRCDPISGHTALYWYRQSLGQGLEFLIYFQGNSAPDKSGLPSDRFSAERTGGSVSTLTIQRTQQEDSAVYLCASSWYNEQFFGPGTRLTVL.

This CDR3 reads CASSESRGGDTQYF. CDR3 coding DNA: TGCGCCAGCAGTGAGTCCCGGGGAGGAGATACGCAGTATTTT. V gene TRBV10-2 combines with J gene TRBJ2-3; maybe TRBD2 (6 bases). V lost 0 bases and J 5 bases, leaving 9 bases between the germline ends. Germline lookup yields CDR1 WSHSY and CDR2 SAAADI. The CDR3 has 14 residues.

In this sample, this clonotype turned up a few times. The chain joins TRBV4-2 to TRBJ1-6; no firm D call. With 1 base removed from V and 4 bases from J, the gap between germline ends came to 5 bases. This CDR3 contains 14 residues. Germline-derived CDR1 and CDR2 are LGHNA and YNFKEQ. CDR3 amino acids: CASSQGAYNSPLHF. In nucleotides, the CDR3 is TGTGCCAGCAGCCAAGGGGCTTATAATTCACCCCTCCACTTT.

This clonotype was recorded at least ten times. This chain uses TRBV18 with TRBJ1-6, with D unclear. Per germline, CDR1 KGHSH and CDR2 LQKENI. The CDR3 has 16 amino acids. The V and J ends lost 1 base and 5 bases respectively, with 12 bases between them. The CDR3 protein is CASSPREGLNNSPLHF. CDR3 sequence (DNA): TGTGCCAGCTCACCACGGGAAGGCCTTAATAATTCACCCCTCCACTTT.

This clonotype showed up many times. The V gene is TRBV20-1, the J gene TRBJ2-5, with 8 bases lining up with TRBD2. CDR3 length equals 14 residues. J gave up 5 bases and V 6 bases, and 11 bases lay outside the gene matches. The V gene's germline CDR1 is DFQATT and CDR2 SNEGSKA (reference sequence). The CDR3 is CSAARAGGRETQYF. CDR3 coding DNA: TGCAGTGCCGCGCGTGCGGGGGGCCGGGAGACCCAGTACTTC.

This clonotype was seen at least ten times. CDR3 residues: CSARSTEAFF. CDR3 nucleotides: TGCAGCGCCCGTTCCACTGAAGCTTTCTTT. This chain joins TRBV29-1 and TRBJ1-1; D gene ambiguous. This CDR3 spans 10 amino acids. V gave up 7 bases and J gave up 4 bases, with 7 bases separating them. Germline V gene sequence: CDR1 SQVTM, CDR2 ANQGSEA.

The table lists this clonotype with many counts. The gene calls are TRBV7-3 and TRBJ1-2, with 10 bases identical to TRBD1. CDR1 and CDR2 (germline): SGHTA, FQGTGA. V trimming: 5 bases; J trimming: 4 bases; junction bases outside the gene matches: 4. The CDR3 consists of 14 residues. CDR3: CASSPGQGVYGYTF. The DNA of the CDR3 is TGTGCCAGCAGCCCAGGACAGGGGGTCTATGGCTACACCTTC. Filled out from reference TRBV7-3 and TRBJ1-2, the complete variable domain reads GAGVSQTPSNKVTEKGKYVELRCDPISGHTALYWYRQSLGQGPEFLIYFQGTGAADDSGLPNDRFFAVRPEGSVSTLKIQRTERGDSAVYLCASSPGQGVYGYTFGSGTRLTVV.

This clonotype was seen more than once but under ten times. This sequence joins TRBV2 and TRBJ2-5; 9 positions match TRBD1. CDR3 length: 14 residues. The germline V gene encodes CDR1 SNHLY and CDR2 FYNNEI. Trimming took 9 bases from V and 1 from J; bases not matched to a gene: 6. The CDR3: CASLRDRAQETQYF. Written as DNA, the CDR3 is TGTGCCAGTTTGCGGGACAGGGCCCAAGAGACCCAGTACTTC.

The chain couples TRBV20-1 to TRBJ2-7; 7 nucleotides match TRBD2. The CDR3 contains 14 residues. Germline V gene lookup returns CDR1 DFQATT and CDR2 SNEGSKA (reference sequence). J gave up 2 bases and V 6 bases, and 10 bases lay outside the gene matches. The DNA of the CDR3 is TGCAGTGCCCCCCGGGCTAGCGGAACCTACGAGCAGTACTTC. It codes for CSAPRASGTYEQYF.

This chain uses TRBV3-1 with TRBJ1-6, with D perhaps matching TRBD1 (5 bases). V was clipped by 4 bases and J by 9 bases, with 25 bases between them. Germline-derived CDR1 and CDR2 are LGHDT and YNNKEL (reference sequence). The CDR3 has 18 residues. The CDR3 DNA follows: TGTGCCAGCAGCCCACCCCTGGGCAGGAGCCGGGGACTTTCACCCCTCCACTTT. It yields the protein CASSPPLGRSRGLSPLHF.

CDR3 nucleotide sequence: TGTGCCAGCAGCTTAGCCGGGACGTACAATGAGCAGTTCTTC. This translates into CASSLAGTYNEQFF. The chain couples TRBV11-2 to TRBJ2-1; perhaps D is TRBD1 or TRBD2 (5 bases each). Germline V lookup: CDR1 SGHAT, CDR2 FQNNGV. V lost 1 base to trimming and J lost 4 bases, with 8 bases between them. The CDR3 loop spans 14 amino acids.

The rearrangement links TRBV3-1 to TRBJ1-1; a weak D match, TRBD1 (5 bases). Germline-derived CDR1 and CDR2 are LGHDT and YNNKEL (reference sequence). The length of the CDR3 is 17 residues. The V and J ends lost 4 bases and 0 bases respectively, with 18 bases between them. DNA of the CDR3: TGTGCCAGCAGCCGGCGAGGAGGGGTCGACATGAACACTGAAGCTTTCTTT. It yields the protein CASSRRGGVDMNTEAFF.

This clonotype has more than one count but fewer than ten. The CDR3 region has the DNA TGCAGTGCTAGGGTACTAGGGGGGAGTTCACCCCTCCACTTT. This sequence encodes CSARVLGGSSPLHF. V usage is TRBV20-1 and J usage is TRBJ1-6; D might be TRBD1 (6 bases). Germline V gene sequence: CDR1 DFQATT, CDR2 SNEGSKA (reference sequence). The CDR3 is 14 amino acids. Trimming removed 3 bases from V and 9 bases from J, with 15 bases in between.

As to this clonotype: With a much larger clone just one base away, this may be a read error. The chain links TRBV6-6 to TRBJ1-1; the D is unclear. The CDR3 contains 14 residues. The germline V gene encodes CDR1 MNHNY and CDR2 SVGAGI (reference sequence). CDR3 sequence (DNA): TGTGCCAGCAGTTATGAGAGTCCGAACTCTGAAGCTTTCTTT. Its protein product is CASSYESPNSEAFF.

V usage is TRBV2 and J usage is TRBJ1-6; D not certain. The CDR3 runs to 15 residues. The germline CDR1 and CDR2 sequences are SNHLY and FYNNEI. Trimming removed 7 bases at V and 7 bases at J, with 17 bases between. DNA of the CDR3: TGTGCCAGCATCGACTTGGGATTCGGCAATTCACCCCTCCACTTT. Its protein is CASIDLGFGNSPLHF.

This clonotype was seen repeatedly, ten times or more. The chain uses TRBV18 and TRBJ2-5; no definite D call. The V end lost 6 bases, the J end lost 7 bases, and 12 bases lay between the germline ends. The CDR3 has 12 residues. The V gene's germline CDR1 is KGHSH and CDR2 LQKENI. DNA for the CDR3: TGTGCCAGCTCCCCCGAGTCGTCGACCCAGTACTTC. Its translation: CASSPESSTQYF.

This clonotype was counted many times. The chain couples TRBV7-9 to TRBJ2-3, with unresolved D. V lost 4 bases and J 1 base, leaving 12 bases between the germline ends. CDR3 size: 15 residues. From germline, CDR1 is SEHNR and CDR2 FQNEAQ (reference sequence). CDR3 sequence (DNA): TGTGCCAGCAGCTCCACTGGCCGGGGCACAGATACGCAGTATTTT. Translating it yields CASSSTGRGTDTQYF.

The chain combines TRBV6-2 or TRBV6-3 with TRBJ2-2; D is perhaps TRBD1 (6 bases). The CDR3 loop spans 14 amino acids. Between the trimmed V and J ends, which lost 2 bases and 5 bases, there was a span of 9 bases. In germline, CDR1 is MNHEY, CDR2 SVGEGT. CDR3 in amino acids: CASSYRTGTGELFF. CDR3 coding DNA: TGTGCCAGCAGTTACCGAACAGGGACCGGGGAGCTGTTTTTT.

This clonotype appeared a few times. The chain is built from TRBV19 and TRBJ2-3, with 8 nucleotides matching TRBD1. The CDR3 runs 15 residues. The J segment lost 3 bases and the V segment lost 7 bases, leaving 9 bases of the junction unmatched. Germline-derived CDR1 and CDR2 are LNHDA and SQIVND (reference sequence). This CDR3 is CASNPRDRRTDTQYF. The CDR3 coding sequence is TGTGCCAGTAACCCAAGGGACAGGCGGACAGATACGCAGTATTTT.

This clonotype was recorded many times. The V gene is TRBV20-1, the J gene TRBJ2-1; 14 bases are a match to TRBD2. From germline, CDR1 is DFQATT and CDR2 SNEGSKA (reference sequence). CDR3 length equals 14 residues. J was trimmed by 8 bases and V by 5 bases; bases with no gene match: 5. The CDR3 nucleotides are TGCAGTGCTCCGACTAGCGGGGGGGCCTATGAGCAGTTCTTC. Translating gives CSAPTSGGAYEQFF.

This clonotype was counted at least ten times. The J gene is TRBJ2-2, the V gene TRBV19, with D perhaps matching TRBD1 or TRBD2 (5 bases each). The CDR3 sequence is 16 residues long. Germline values: CDR1 LNHDA, CDR2 SQIVND (reference sequence). With 10 bases removed from V and 7 bases from J, the gap between germline ends came to 25 bases. CDR3 in amino acids: CAIRDEPPSGIGELFF. CDR3 sequence (DNA): TGTGCCATAAGGGACGAACCCCCTTCCGGCATCGGGGAGCTGTTTTTT.